The subject of this entry is one T cell receptor beta chain. Produced via immunoSEQ multiplex PCR; TCRdb's table is partial and in-frame only. The profile shows about 110,000 clones, 80% to 95% of them singletons. This record comes from a study of T cell changes during pregnancy in multiple sclerosis. The starting material was peripheral blood, obtained in the third trimester of pregnancy. The TCR originated in a female donor with multiple sclerosis, enrolled in a pregnancy study.

The CDR3 region is CASSLYRGRGKNTEAFF. The CDR3 DNA follows: TGTGCCAGCAGTTTATACAGGGGGCGTGGGAAGAACACTGAAGCTTTCTTT. This chain connects TRBV28 to TRBJ1-1, with 9 bases that match TRBD1. The CDR3 is 17 residues long. CDR1 and CDR2 from the germline V gene are MDHEN and SYDVKM. J lost 1 base, V lost 1 base, and 7 bases had no gene match.